This T cell receptor (beta chain) is drawn from a study of blood T cell repertoires in COVID-19. Sequencing was performed with immunoSEQ multiplex PCR; in TCRdb, only in-frame clones are kept and a portion is missing. Of approximately 200,000 clones in the sample, about 84% were seen once. This CDR3 spans 11 amino acids. V lost 8 bases and J 3 bases, leaving 4 bases between the germline ends. The genes are TRBV12-3 or TRBV12-4 and TRBJ2-2; D ambiguous. The sequencing sample was made of PBMCs or T cells enriched from blood (not recorded which). The receptor was isolated from a woman in her 30s who had recovered from COVID-19. CDR3 sequence: CASWHTGELFF. CDR3 DNA: TGTGCCAGCTGGCACACCGGGGAGCTGTTTTTT.